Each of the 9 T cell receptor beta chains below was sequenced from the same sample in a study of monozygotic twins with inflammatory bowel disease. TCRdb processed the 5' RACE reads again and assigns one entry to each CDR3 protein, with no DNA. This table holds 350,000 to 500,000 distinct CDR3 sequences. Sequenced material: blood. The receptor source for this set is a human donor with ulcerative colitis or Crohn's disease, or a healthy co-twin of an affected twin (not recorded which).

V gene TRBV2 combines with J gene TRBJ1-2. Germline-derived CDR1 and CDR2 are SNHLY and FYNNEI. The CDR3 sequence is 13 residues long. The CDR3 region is CASRRLFPYGYTF.

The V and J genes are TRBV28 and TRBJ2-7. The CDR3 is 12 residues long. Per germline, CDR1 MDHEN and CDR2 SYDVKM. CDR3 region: CASSFGPYEQYF.

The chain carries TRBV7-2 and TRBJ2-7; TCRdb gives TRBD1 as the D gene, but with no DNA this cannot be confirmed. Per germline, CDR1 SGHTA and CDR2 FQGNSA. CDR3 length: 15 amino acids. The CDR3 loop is CASSSDRDGSYEQYF.

This CDR3 reads CSAYPLTDTQYF. This chain connects TRBV20-1 to TRBJ2-3; TCRdb's assignment of TRBD1 cannot be checked, as there is no DNA. In germline, CDR1 is DFQATT, CDR2 SNEGSKA (reference sequence). The CDR3 consists of 12 residues.

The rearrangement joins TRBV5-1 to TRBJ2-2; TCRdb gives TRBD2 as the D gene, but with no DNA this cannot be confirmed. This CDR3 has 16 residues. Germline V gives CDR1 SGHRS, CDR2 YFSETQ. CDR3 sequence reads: CASSLAPSGRTGELFF.

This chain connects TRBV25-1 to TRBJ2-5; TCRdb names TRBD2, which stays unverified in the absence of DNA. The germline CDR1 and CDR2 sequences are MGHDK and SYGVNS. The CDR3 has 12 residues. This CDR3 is CASKRREETQYF.

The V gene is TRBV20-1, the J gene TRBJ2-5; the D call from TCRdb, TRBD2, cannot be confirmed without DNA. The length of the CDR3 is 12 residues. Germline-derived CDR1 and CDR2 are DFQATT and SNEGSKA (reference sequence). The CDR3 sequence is CSASPGGGLADF.

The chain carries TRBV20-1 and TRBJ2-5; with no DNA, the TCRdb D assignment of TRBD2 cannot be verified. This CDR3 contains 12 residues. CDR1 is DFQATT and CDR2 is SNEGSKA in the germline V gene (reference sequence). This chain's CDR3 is CSARGSWETQYF.

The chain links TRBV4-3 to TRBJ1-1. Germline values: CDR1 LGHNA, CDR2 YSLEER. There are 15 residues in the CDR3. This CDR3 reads CASSQGVWMNTEAFF.